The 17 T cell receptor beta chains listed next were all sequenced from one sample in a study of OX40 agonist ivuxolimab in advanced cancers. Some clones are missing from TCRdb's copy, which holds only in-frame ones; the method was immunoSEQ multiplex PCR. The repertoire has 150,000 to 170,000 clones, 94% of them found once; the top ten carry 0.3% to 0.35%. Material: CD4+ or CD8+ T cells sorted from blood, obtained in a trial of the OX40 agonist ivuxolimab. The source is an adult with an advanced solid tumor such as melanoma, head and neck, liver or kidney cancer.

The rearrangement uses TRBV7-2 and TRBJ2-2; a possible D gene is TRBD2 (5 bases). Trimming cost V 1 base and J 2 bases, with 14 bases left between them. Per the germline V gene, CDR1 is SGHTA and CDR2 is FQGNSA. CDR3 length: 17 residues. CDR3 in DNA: TGTGCCAGCAGCTTAGTCGGGGTCCGCAAAAACACCGGGGAGCTGTTTTTT. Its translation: CASSLVGVRKNTGELFF.

The CDR3 DNA reads as TGTGCCAGCAGACCCCGGGACACAGTGTTCTATGGCTACACCTTC. It specifies CASRPRDTVFYGYTF. The J gene is TRBJ1-2, the V gene TRBV28, with D maybe TRBD1 (6 bases). Germline loops: CDR1 MDHEN, CDR2 SYDVKM. Trimming pared 6 bases from V and 4 bases from J, leaving 18 bases between. The CDR3 is made up of 15 amino acids.

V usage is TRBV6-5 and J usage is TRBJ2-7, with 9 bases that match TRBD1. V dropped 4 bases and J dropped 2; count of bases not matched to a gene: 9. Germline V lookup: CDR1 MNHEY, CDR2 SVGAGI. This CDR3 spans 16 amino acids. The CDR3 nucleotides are TGTGCCAGCAGTTCCCCCGGGACAGGGAAGGCCTACGAGCAGTACTTC. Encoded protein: CASSSPGTGKAYEQYF.

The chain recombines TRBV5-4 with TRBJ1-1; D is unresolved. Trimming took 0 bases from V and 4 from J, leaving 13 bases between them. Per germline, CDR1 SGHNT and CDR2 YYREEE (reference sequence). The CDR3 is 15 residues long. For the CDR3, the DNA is TGTGCCAGCAGCTTGGTCCCTAAAGGCGGCACTGAAGCTTTCTTT. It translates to CASSLVPKGGTEAFF.

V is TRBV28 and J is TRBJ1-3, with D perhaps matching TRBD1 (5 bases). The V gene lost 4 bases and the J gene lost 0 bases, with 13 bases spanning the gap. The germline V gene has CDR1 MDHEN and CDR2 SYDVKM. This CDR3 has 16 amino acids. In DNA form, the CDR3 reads TGTGCCAGCAGTTCAAACAGGTTCCTCTCTGGAAACACCATATATTTT. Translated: CASSSNRFLSGNTIYF. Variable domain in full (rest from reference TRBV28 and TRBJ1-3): DVKVTQSSRYLVKRTGEKVFLECVQDMDHENMFWYRQDPGLGLRLIYFSYDVKMKEKGDIPEGYSVSREKKERFSLILESASTNQTSMYLCASSSNRFLSGNTIYFGEGSWLTVV.

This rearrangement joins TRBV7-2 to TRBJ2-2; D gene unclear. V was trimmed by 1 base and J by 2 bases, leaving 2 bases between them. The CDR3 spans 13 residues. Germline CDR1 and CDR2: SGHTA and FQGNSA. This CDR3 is CASSLGNTGELFF. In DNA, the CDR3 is TGTGCCAGCAGCTTAGGCAACACCGGGGAGCTGTTTTTT.

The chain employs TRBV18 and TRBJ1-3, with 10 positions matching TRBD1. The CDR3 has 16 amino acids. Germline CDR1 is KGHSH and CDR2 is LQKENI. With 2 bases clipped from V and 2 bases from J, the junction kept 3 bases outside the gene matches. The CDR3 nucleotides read TGTGCCAGCTCACCAGACAGGGGGCGGCCTGGAAACACCATATATTTT. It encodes CASSPDRGRPGNTIYF.

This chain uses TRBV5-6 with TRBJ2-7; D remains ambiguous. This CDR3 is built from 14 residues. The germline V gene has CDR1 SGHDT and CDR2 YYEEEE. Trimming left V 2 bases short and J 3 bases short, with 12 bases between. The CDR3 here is CASSLHSLYYEQYF. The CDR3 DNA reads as TGTGCCAGCAGCTTACACTCACTTTACTACGAGCAGTACTTC.

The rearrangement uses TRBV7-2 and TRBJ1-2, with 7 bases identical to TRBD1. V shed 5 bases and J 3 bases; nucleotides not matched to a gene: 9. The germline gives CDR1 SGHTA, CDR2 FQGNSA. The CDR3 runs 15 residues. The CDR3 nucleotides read TGTGCCAGCAGCCTTCGGACAGGAGGCGACTATGGCTACACCTTC. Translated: CASSLRTGGDYGYTF.

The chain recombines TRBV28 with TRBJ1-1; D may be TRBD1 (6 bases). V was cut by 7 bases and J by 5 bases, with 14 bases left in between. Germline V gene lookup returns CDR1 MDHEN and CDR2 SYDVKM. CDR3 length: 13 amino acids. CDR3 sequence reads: CASNRGGRTEAFF. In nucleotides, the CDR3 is TGTGCCAGCAACCGAGGGGGGCGAACTGAAGCTTTCTTT.

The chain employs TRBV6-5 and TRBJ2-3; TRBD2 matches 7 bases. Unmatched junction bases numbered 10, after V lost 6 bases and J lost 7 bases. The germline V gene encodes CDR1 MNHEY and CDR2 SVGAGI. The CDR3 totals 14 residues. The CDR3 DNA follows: TGTGCCAGCAGAAGCGGGGTTCTCGGAAATACGCAGTATTTT. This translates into CASRSGVLGNTQYF.

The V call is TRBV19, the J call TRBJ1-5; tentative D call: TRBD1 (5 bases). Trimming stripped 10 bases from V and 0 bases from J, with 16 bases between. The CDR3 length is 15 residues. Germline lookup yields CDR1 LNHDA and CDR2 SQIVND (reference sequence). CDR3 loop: CATHRGPNSNQPQHF. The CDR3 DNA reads TGTGCCACCCACCGGGGACCGAATAGCAATCAGCCCCAGCATTTT.

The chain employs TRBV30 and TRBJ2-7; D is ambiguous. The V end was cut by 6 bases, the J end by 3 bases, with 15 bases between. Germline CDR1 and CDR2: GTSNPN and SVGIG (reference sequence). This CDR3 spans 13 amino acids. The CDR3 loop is CACPGSDLYEQYF. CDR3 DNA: TGTGCCTGTCCCGGGTCCGACCTCTACGAGCAGTACTTC.

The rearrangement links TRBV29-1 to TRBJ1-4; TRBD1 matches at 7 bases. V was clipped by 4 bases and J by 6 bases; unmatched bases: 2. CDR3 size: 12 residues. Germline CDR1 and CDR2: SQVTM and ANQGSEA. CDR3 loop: CSVGGTDEKLFF. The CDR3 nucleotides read TGCAGCGTTGGGGGGACAGATGAAAAACTGTTTTTT.

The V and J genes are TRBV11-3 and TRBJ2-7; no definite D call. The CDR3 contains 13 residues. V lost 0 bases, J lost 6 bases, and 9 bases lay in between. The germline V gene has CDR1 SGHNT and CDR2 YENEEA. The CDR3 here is CASSLENGAEQYF. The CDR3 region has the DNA TGTGCCAGCAGCTTAGAAAATGGCGCCGAGCAGTACTTC.

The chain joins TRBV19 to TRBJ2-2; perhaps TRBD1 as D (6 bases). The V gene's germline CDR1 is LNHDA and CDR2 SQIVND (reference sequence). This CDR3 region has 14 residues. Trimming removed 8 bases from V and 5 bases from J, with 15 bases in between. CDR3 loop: CASANRARTGELFF. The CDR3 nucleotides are TGTGCCAGTGCCAACAGGGCGCGAACCGGGGAGCTGTTTTTT.

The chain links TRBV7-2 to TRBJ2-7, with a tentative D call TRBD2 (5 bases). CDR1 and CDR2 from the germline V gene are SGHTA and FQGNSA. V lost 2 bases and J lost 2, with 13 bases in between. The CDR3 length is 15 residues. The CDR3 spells CASSLMLASPYEQYF. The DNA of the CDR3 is TGTGCCAGCAGCTTAATGCTAGCTTCTCCCTACGAGCAGTACTTC.